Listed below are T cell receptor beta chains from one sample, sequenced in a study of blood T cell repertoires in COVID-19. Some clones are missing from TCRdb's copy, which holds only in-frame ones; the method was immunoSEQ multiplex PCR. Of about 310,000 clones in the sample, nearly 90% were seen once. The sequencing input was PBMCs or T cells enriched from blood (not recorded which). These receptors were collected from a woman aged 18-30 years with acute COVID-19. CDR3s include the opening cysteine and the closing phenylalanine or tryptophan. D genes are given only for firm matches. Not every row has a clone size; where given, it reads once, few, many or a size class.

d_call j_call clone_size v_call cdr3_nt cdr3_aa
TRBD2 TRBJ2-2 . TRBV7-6 TGTGCCAGCAGCTTAGGGACTAGCGGGACCGGGGAGCTGTTTTTT CASSLGTSGTGELFF
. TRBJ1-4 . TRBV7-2 TGTGCCAGCAGCTTAGGGGAGCCAAGTGGTGAAAAACTGTTTTTT CASSLGEPSGEKLFF
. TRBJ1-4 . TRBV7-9 TGTGCCAGCAGCTTGTTCGGGGGGGAGGAAAAACTGTTTTTT CASSLFGGEEKLFF
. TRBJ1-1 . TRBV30 TGTGCCTGGAGTGACAGGGCGTACACTGAAGCTTTCTTT CAWSDRAYTEAFF
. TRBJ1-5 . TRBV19 TGTGCCAGTAGTCTCCTCCTCGGCCGGGGAGTACAGCCCCAGCATTTT CASSLLLGRGVQPQHF
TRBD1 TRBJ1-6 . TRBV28 TGTGCCAGCAGTTCCGGACAGGGGGAATCACCCCTCCACTTT CASSSGQGESPLHF
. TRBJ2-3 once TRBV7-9 TGTGCCAGCAGCTATTCGACAGACACAGATACGCAGTATTTT CASSYSTDTDTQYF
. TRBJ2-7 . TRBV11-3 TGTGCCAGCAGCTTAGTCGCCGGCCTTAGCCACGAGCAGTACTTC CASSLVAGLSHEQYF
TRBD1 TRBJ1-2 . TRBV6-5 TGTGCCAGCAGTTACTTAGGGACAGGGAATGGGGTTGGCTACACCTTC CASSYLGTGNGVGYTF
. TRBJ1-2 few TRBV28 TGTGCCAGCAGTCCCAATTTTAACTATGGCTACACCTTC CASSPNFNYGYTF
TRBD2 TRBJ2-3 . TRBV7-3 TGTGCCAGCAGCCCTCGGACTAGCGGGAGTATAGGAGATACGCAGTATTTT CASSPRTSGSIGDTQYF
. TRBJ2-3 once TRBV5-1 TGCGCCAGCAGCTCCTTCGCCAGGGATACAGATACGCAGTATTTT CASSSFARDTDTQYF
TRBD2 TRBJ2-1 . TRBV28 TGTGCCAGCAGTATTAGCGGGAGGGCCAATAATGAGCAGTTCTTC CASSISGRANNEQFF
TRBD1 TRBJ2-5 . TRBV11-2 TGTGCCAGCAGCCCTCTATCCGGACAGGGGCTGGAGACCCAGTACTTC CASSPLSGQGLETQYF
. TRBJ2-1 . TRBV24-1 TGTGCCACCAGTGACAAGCGGACCAATGAGCAGTTCTTC CATSDKRTNEQFF
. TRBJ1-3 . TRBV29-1 TGCAGCGCCCAGGGCGGGGCAGGGAGAAACACCATATATTTT CSAQGGAGRNTIYF
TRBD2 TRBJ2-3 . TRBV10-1 TGCGCCAGCAGTGAACAATCGGGACTAGCGGGAGGACCAGATACGCAGTATTTT CASSEQSGLAGGPDTQYF
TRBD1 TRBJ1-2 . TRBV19 TGTGCCAGTACAGTGACAGGGGTATATGGCTACACCTTC CASTVTGVYGYTF
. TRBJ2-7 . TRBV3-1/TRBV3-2 TGTGCCAGCAGCCAAGGCGGGATGGACTACGAGCAGTACTTC CASSQGGMDYEQYF
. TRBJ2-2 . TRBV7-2 TGTGCCAGCAGCTTCCCTAGACAGGGGAGGGGCGCCGGGGAGCTGTTTTTT CASSFPRQGRGAGELFF
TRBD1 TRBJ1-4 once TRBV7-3 TGTGCCAGCAGGGGGACAGCCATTAATGAAAAACTGTTTTTT CASRGTAINEKLFF
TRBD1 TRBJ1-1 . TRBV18 TGTGCCAGCTCACCAGGGACAGGTGGTGTCACTGAAGCTTTCTTT CASSPGTGGVTEAFF
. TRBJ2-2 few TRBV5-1 TGCGCCAGCAGCTTGCGCGGGCAGCCCGGGGAGCTGTTTTTT CASSLRGQPGELFF
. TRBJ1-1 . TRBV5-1 TGCGCCAGCAGACGGACAGACATGAACACTGAAGCTTTCTTT CASRRTDMNTEAFF
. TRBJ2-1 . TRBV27 TGTGCCAGCAGGCTGGGGACGGGAGCCAATGAGCAGTTCTTC CASRLGTGANEQFF
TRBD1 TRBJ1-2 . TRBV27 TGTGCCAGCAGTATAAACCGGGACAGGGGGGTCTATGGCTACACCTTC CASSINRDRGVYGYTF
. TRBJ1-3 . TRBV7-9 TGTGCCAGCAGCTTACCAGGGTTATCTGGAAACACCATATATTTT CASSLPGLSGNTIYF
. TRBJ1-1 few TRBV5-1 TGCGCCAGTGGGAGCGGAGAGAACACTGAAGCTTTCTTT CASGSGENTEAFF
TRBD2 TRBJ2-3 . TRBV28 TGTGCCAGCAGTTCGGGACTACCCACAGATACGCAGTATTTT CASSSGLPTDTQYF
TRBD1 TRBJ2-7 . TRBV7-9 TGTGCCAGCAGCGACACAGGGGACGAGCAGTACTTC CASSDTGDEQYF
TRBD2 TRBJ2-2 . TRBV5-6 TGTGCCAGCAGCCCTATAACTAGCGGCGGCACCGGGGAGCTGTTTTTT CASSPITSGGTGELFF
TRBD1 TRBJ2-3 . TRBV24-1 TGTGCCACCAGTGATTCTACAGGGGGCGAAACAGATACGCAGTATTTT CATSDSTGGETDTQYF
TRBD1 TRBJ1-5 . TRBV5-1 TGCGCCAGCAGCTGGGACAGGGAAGGCCCCCAGCATTTT CASSWDREGPQHF
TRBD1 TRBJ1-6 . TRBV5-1 TGCGCCAGCAGCTATGACAGGGATTTGAATTCACCCCTCCACTTT CASSYDRDLNSPLHF
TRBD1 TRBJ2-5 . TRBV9 TGTGCCAGCAGCGCGGACAGGGGCGGTGGGGAGACCCAGTACTTC CASSADRGGGETQYF
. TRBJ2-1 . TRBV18 TGTGCCAGCTCACCACGGGGAGCTGAGGAGCAGTTCTTC CASSPRGAEEQFF
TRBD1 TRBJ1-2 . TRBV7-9 TGTGCCAGCAGCCTTGATATACCGAGGGACAGGGTTTATGGCTACACCTTC CASSLDIPRDRVYGYTF
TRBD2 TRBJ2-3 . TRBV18 TGTGCCAGCTCACCGCTAGGGGCGGGAGGCCCCACAGATACGCAGTATTTT CASSPLGAGGPTDTQYF
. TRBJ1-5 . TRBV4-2 TGTGCCAGCAGCCAAGCGGACACGAATCAGCCCCAGCATTTT CASSQADTNQPQHF
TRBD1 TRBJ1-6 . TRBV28 TGTGCCAGCACAACGGGACAGCGAAATTCACCCCTCCACTTT CASTTGQRNSPLHF
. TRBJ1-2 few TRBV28 TGTGCCAGCAGTTTACGTTGGGGGGACTATGGCTACACCTTC CASSLRWGDYGYTF
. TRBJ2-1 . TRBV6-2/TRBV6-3 TGTGCCAGCAGTTGGGTCAACCAGGGTTACAATGAGCAGTTCTTC CASSWVNQGYNEQFF
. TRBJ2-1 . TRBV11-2 TGTGCCAGCAGCTACCTGCGTTTTAGCGGCCCCTACAATGAGCAGTTCTTC CASSYLRFSGPYNEQFF
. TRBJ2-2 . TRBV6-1 TGTGCCAGCAGTGAGAAATCTAGGGGTTTGGCCGGGGAGCTGTTTTTT CASSEKSRGLAGELFF
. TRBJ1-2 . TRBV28 TGTGCCAGCAGTTTGACAGCTAACTATGGCTACACCTTC CASSLTANYGYTF
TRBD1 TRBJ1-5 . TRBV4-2 TGTGCCAGCAGCCAAGATCGAGGGACAGGTCAGCCCCAGCATTTT CASSQDRGTGQPQHF
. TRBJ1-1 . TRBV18 TGTGCCAGCTCACCAGCGACAGGGAACACTGAAGCTTTCTTT CASSPATGNTEAFF
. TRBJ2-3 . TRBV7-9 TGTGCCAGCAGCTTGACAGGAAGCATGTTAACTAGCACAGATACGCAGTATTTT CASSLTGSMLTSTDTQYF